One sample yielded the 11 T cell receptor beta chains listed below, sequenced in a study of identical twins. TCRdb re-derived calls from the 5' RACE reads in MiXCR, one entry per CDR3 protein. Among 700,000 or so distinct CDR3 sequences, 21% were seen once, and the ten largest hold about 4.3%. These data also featured in a second study, about T cells expressing NK-cell markers.

The sequencing input was PBMCs. Source of these receptors: a woman aged 18-29 years in good health.

This clonotype occurred a few times. The chain is built from TRBV7-9 and TRBJ2-7; D not certain. V lost 3 bases, J lost 6 bases, and 18 bases lay in between. CDR1 and CDR2 (germline): SEHNR, FQNEAQ (reference sequence). The CDR3 covers 15 residues. This chain's CDR3 is CASSLRLEPTREQYF. CDR3 bases: TGTGCCAGCAGCTTGAGACTCGAGCCTACCCGCGAGCAGTACTTC.

The chain couples TRBV6-2 or TRBV6-3 to TRBJ2-1; tentatively, D is TRBD2 (6 bases). The CDR3 covers 13 residues. Germline lookup yields CDR1 MNHEY and CDR2 SVGEGT. V was clipped by 4 bases and J by 7 bases, with 11 bases between them. CDR3 nucleotides: TGTGCCAGCAGTTGGGGACTTTCTAATGAGCAGTTCTTC. Residues: CASSWGLSNEQFF.

The chain recombines TRBV6-6 with TRBJ1-1; tentative D call: TRBD1 (6 bases). V lost 10 bases to trimming and J lost 6 bases, with 15 bases between them. The CDR3 loop spans 12 amino acids. CDR1 is MNHNY, CDR2 SVGAGI, per germline (reference sequence). The CDR3 nucleotides read TGTGCCACCGAGGGGGACCGGGCTGAAGCTTTCTTT. Encoded protein: CATEGDRAEAFF.

V is TRBV30 and J is TRBJ2-7, with a possible D match to TRBD2 (6 bases). With 0 bases removed from V and 5 bases from J, the gap between germline ends came to 14 bases. CDR3 length equals 14 residues. CDR1 GTSNPN and CDR2 SVGIG come from the germline V gene (reference sequence). The CDR3 region has the DNA TGTGCCTGGAGTGTGGGGCAGCCGGGAGACGAGCAGTACTTC. Translation: CAWSVGQPGDEQYF.

This sequence joins TRBV20-1 and TRBJ1-5; weak D call: TRBD1 (6 bases). The germline gives CDR1 DFQATT, CDR2 SNEGSKA (reference sequence). This CDR3 is 15 amino acids long. V gave up 6 bases and J gave up 4 bases, with 19 bases separating them. The CDR3 loop is CSAARDTIGNQPQHF. In nucleotides, the CDR3 is TGCAGTGCAGCGCGGGACACAATAGGGAATCAGCCCCAGCATTTT.

The chain uses TRBV12-3 or TRBV12-4 and TRBJ2-1; TRBD2 matches at 7 bases. The CDR3 length is 16 residues. With V trimmed by 5 bases and J by 2 bases, 9 bases remained unmatched. The CDR3 region has the DNA TGTGCCAGCAGTGTGCTAGCGGTCCATACCTACAATGAGCAGTTCTTC. Translation gives CASSVLAVHTYNEQFF.

This clonotype appeared many times. The chain joins TRBV10-3 to TRBJ2-7, with 7 bases aligning to TRBD1. This CDR3 contains 15 residues. V trimming: 4 bases; J trimming: 2 bases; junction bases outside the gene matches: 8. Germline V gene sequence: CDR1 ENHRY, CDR2 SYGVKD. In nucleotides, the CDR3 is TGTGCCATCAGTGGGGACCGGGACAGAGCCTACGAGCAGTACTTC. This sequence encodes CAISGDRDRAYEQYF.

This clonotype was counted many times. The CDR3 bases are TGTGCCATCAGTGTTGGCAGGCCTGACTCTGGAAACACCATATATTTT. This codes for CAISVGRPDSGNTIYF. The chain recombines TRBV10-3 with TRBJ1-3, with D uncertain. Germline V CDR1 and CDR2: ENHRY, SYGVKD. V was cut by 4 bases and J by 0 bases, with 13 bases left in between. The CDR3 has 16 amino acids.

This clonotype was counted a few times. The chain joins TRBV15 to TRBJ2-1, with D perhaps matching TRBD2 (7 bases). Trimming pared 5 bases from V and 3 bases from J, leaving 14 bases between. Germline CDR1 is LNHNV and CDR2 is YYDKDF (reference sequence). This CDR3 has 15 amino acids. For the CDR3, the DNA is TGTGCCACCAGCCAGAGGGGGGACTACTACAATGAGCAGTTCTTC. It yields the protein CATSQRGDYYNEQFF.

The sample holds many counts of this clonotype. The V and J genes are TRBV10-3 and TRBJ2-5; possibly TRBD2 for D (5 bases). V was cut by 6 bases and J by 5 bases, with 16 bases left in between. Germline V lookup: CDR1 ENHRY, CDR2 SYGVKD. The CDR3 covers 14 residues. This chain's CDR3 is CAISDSGLRETQYF. In DNA form, the CDR3 reads TGTGCCATCAGCGACTCGGGGTTGCGGGAGACCCAGTACTTC.

The chain employs TRBV4-1 and TRBJ1-2; D is perhaps TRBD1 (6 bases). The CDR3 extends over 14 amino acids. V lost 1 base and J lost 8, with 14 bases in between. Germline CDR1 MGHRA, CDR2 YSYEKL. CDR3 in DNA: TGCGCCAGCAGCCAAGGGACGCAAGGGGGGGGCTACACCTTC. It yields the protein CASSQGTQGGGYTF.